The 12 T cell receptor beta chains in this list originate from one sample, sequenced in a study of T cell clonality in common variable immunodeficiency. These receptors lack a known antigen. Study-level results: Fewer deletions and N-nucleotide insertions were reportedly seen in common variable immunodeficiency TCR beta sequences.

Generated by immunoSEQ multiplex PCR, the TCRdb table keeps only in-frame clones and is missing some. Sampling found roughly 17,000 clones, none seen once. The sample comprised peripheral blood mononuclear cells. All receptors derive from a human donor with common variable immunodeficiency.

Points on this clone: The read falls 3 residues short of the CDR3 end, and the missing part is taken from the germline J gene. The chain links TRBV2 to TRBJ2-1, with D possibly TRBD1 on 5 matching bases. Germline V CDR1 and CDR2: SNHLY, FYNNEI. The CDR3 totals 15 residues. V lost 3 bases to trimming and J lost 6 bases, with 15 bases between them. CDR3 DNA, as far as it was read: TGTGCCAGCAGTGAGTCGTCAGGGATAGGCAATGAG. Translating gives CASSESSGIGNE. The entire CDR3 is CASSESSGIGNEQFF.

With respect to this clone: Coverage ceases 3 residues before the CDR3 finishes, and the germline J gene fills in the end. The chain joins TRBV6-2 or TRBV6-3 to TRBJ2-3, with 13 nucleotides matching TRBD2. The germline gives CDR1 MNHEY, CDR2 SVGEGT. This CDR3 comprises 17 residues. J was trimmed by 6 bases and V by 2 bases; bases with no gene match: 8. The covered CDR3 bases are TGTGCCAGCAGTTACCTTCTCGGACTAGCGGGGGTGGATACG. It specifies CASSYLLGLAGVDT. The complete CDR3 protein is CASSYLLGLAGVDTQYF.

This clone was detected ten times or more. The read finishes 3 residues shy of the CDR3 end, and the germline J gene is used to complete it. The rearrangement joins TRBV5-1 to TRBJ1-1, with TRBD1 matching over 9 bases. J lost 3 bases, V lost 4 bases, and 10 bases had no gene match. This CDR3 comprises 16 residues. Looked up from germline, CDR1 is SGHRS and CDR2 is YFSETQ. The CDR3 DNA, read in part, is TGCGCCAGCAGCCCCGGACAGGGGCCATGGGACACTGAA. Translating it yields CASSPGQGPWDTE. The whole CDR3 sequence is CASSPGQGPWDTEAFF.

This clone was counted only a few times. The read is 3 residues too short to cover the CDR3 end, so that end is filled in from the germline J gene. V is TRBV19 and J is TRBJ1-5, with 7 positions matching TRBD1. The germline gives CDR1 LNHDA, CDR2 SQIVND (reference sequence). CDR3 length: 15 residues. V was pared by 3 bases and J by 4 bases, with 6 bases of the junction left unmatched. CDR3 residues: CASSITGALNQPQHF. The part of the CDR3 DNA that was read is TGTGCCAGTAGTATCACAGGGGCCCTTAATCAGCCC.

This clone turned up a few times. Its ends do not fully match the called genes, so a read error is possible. The chain's CDR3 is CASSLLAGGTTGELFF. The part of the CDR3 DNA that was read is TGTGCTAGCAGCTTGTTAGCGGGGGGGACCACCGGGGAG. The genes are TRBV7-7 and TRBJ2-2, with 11 bases that match TRBD2. From the germline J gene comes the end of the CDR3, since the read stops 3 residues before it. Per germline, CDR1 SSHAT and CDR2 FNYEAQ (reference sequence). The CDR3 covers 16 residues.

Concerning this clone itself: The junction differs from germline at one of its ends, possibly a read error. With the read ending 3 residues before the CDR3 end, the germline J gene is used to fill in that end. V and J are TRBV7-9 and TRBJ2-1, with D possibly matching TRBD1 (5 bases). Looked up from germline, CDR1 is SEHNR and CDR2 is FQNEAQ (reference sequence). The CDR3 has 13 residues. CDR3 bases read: TGTTCCAGCAGCTTAACAGGCCCGAATGAG. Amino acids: CSSSLTGPNE. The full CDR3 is CSSSLTGPNEQFF.

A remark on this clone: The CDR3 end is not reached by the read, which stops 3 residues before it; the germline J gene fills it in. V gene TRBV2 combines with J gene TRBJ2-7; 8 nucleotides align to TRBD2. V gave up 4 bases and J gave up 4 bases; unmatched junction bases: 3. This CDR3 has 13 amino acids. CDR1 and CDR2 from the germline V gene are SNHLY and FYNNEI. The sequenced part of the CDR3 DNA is TGTGCCAGCAGTGGGACTAGCAGGTACGAG. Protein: CASSGTSRYE. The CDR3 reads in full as CASSGTSRYEQYF.

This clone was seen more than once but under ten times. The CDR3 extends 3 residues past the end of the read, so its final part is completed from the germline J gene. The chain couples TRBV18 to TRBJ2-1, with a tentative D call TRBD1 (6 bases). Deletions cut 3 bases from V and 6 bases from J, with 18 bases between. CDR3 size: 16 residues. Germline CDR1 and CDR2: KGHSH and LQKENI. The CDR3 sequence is CASSPSLTGLSNEQFF. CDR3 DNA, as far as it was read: TGTGCCAGCTCACCCTCACTCACAGGGTTAAGCAATGAG.

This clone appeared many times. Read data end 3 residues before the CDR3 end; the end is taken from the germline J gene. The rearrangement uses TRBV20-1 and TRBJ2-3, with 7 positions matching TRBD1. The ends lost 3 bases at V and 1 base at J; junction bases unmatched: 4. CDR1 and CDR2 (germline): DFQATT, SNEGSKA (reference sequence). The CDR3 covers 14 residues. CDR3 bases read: TGCAGTGCTAGCCGAGGGGGCGGCACAGATACG. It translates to CSASRGGGTDT. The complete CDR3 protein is CSASRGGGTDTQYF.

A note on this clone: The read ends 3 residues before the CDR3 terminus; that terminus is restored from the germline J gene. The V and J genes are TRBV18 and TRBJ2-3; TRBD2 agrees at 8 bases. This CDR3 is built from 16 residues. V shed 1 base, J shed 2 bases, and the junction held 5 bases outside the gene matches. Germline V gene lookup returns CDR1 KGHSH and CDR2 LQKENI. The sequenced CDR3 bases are TGTGCCAGCTCACCACTCCGGGGGGGCCTCACAGATACG. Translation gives CASSPLRGGLTDT. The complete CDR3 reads CASSPLRGGLTDTQYF.

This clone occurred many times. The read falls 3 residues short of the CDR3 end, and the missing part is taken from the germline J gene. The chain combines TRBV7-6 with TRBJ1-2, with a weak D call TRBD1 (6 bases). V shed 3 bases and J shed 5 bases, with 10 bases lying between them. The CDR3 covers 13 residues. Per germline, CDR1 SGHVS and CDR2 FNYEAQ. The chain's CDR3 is CASSLAQGYGYTF. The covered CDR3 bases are TGTGCCAGCAGCTTGGCACAGGGTTATGGC.

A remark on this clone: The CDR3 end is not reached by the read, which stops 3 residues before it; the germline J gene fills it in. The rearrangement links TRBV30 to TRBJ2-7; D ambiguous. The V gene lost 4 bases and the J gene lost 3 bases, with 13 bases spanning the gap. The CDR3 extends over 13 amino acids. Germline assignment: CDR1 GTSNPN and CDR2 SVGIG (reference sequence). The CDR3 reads CAWIRSGLYEQYF. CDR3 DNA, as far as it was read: TGTGCCTGGATCAGATCAGGCCTCTACGAG.